This TCR beta chain was sequenced in a study of control samples from healthy donors and cancer patients. The CDR3 spans 15 residues. CDR1 SGHTA and CDR2 FQGNSA come from the germline V gene. Trimming pared 7 bases from V and 7 bases from J, leaving 22 bases between. Profiled with immunoSEQ multiplex PCR; TCRdb holds only in-frame clones, not every one. The sample records some 150,000 clones, about 94% being singletons. This clone was counted a single time. The source of this sequence is a man between 60 and 70 years old with colorectal cancer. The chain is built from TRBV7-2 and TRBJ1-1; weak D call: TRBD1 (5 bases). Sequenced input: PBMCs. CDR3 loop: CASIPGTPDDGEAFF. Here the CDR3 DNA reads TGTGCCAGCATCCCCGGGACTCCAGATGATGGTGAAGCTTTCTTT. Combining the CDR3 with reference TRBV7-2 and TRBJ1-1 gives the whole variable domain GAGVSQSPSNKVTEKGKDVELRCDPISGHTALYWYRQSLGQGLEFLIYFQGNSAPDKSGLPSDRFSAERTGGSVSTLTIQRTQQEDSAVYLCASIPGTPDDGEAFFGQGTRLTVV.